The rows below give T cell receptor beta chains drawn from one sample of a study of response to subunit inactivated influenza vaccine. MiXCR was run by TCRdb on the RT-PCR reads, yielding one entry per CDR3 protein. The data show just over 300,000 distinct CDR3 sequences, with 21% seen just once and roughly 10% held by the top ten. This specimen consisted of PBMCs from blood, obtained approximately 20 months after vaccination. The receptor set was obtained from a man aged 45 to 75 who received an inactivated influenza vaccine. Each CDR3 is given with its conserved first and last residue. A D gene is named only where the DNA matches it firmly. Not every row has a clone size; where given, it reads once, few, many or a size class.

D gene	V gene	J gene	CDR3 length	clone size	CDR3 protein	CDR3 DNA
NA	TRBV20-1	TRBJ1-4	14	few	CSASGPWHNEKLFF	TGCAGTGCTAGCGGGCCTTGGCACAATGAAAAACTGTTTTTT
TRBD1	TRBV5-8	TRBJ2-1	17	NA	CASMGQGVGRSYNEQFF	TGTGCCAGCATGGGACAGGGGGTAGGCAGGTCCTACAATGAGCAGTTCTTC
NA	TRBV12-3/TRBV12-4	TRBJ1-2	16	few	CASRDNTGGRAAGYTF	TGTGCCAGCAGGGACAATACCGGGGGGCGCGCCGCTGGCTACACCTTC
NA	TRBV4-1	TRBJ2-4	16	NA	CASSQGGLGAKNIQYF	TGCGCCAGCAGCCAGGGGGGACTGGGGGCCAAAAACATTCAGTACTTC
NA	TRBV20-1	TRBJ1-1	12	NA	CSARWQGHEAFF	TGCAGTGCTAGGTGGCAGGGTCATGAAGCTTTCTTT
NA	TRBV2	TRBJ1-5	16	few	CASSEAREDSNQPQHF	TGTGCCAGCAGTGAAGCGCGGGAGGATAGCAATCAGCCCCAGCATTTT
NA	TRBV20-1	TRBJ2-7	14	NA	CSAPGPEFVDEQYF	TGCAGTGCTCCGGGACCCGAGTTCGTCGACGAGCAGTACTTC
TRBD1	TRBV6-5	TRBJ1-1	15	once	CASSSDRVGYTEAFF	TGTGCCAGCAGTTCCGACAGGGTTGGGTACACTGAAGCTTTCTTT
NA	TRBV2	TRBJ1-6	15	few	CASSAASSYNSPLHF	TGTGCCAGCAGTGCGGCGAGCTCCTATAATTCACCCCTCCACTTT
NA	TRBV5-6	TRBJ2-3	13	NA	CASSPQGPDTQYF	TGTGCCAGCAGCCCGCAGGGGCCAGATACGCAGTATTTT
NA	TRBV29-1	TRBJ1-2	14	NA	CSVTAGAFNYGYTF	TGCAGCGTCACGGCCGGGGCTTTTAACTATGGCTACACCTTC
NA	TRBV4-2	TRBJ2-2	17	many	CASSQGGPLGGTGELFF	TGTGCCAGCAGCCAAGGGGGACCCTTAGGGGGCACCGGGGAGCTGTTTTTT
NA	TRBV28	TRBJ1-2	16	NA	CASSLLGGMANYGYTF	TGTGCCAGCAGTTTATTAGGTGGTATGGCGAACTATGGCTACACCTTC
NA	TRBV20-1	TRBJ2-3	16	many	CSAIHPWEVVADTQYF	TGCAGTGCAATTCACCCGTGGGAGGTGGTGGCAGATACGCAGTATTTT
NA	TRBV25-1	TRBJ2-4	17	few	CASSGRTPVGAKNIQYF	TGTGCCAGCAGTGGGAGAACTCCGGTTGGGGCCAAAAACATTCAGTACTTC
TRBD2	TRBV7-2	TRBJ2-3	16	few	CASSLVFAGGSDTQYF	TGTGCCAGCAGCTTAGTTTTTGCGGGAGGGTCAGATACGCAGTATTTT
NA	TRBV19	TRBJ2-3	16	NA	CASSTIGEPGTDTQYF	TGTGCCAGTAGTACGATCGGCGAGCCTGGCACAGATACGCAGTATTTT
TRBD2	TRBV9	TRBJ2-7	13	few	CASSVGTSDEQYF	TGTGCCAGCAGCGTTGGGACTAGCGACGAGCAGTACTTC
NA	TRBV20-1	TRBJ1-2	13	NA	CSAYDGRNYGYTF	TGCAGTGCTTACGACGGGCGGAACTATGGCTACACCTTC
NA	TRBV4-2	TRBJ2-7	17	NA	CASSQGTNLLYPYEQYF	TGTGCCAGCAGCCAAGGGACTAACCTCTTATATCCCTACGAGCAGTACTTC
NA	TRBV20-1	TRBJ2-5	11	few	CSVQGEETQYF	TGCAGTGTTCAGGGTGAAGAGACCCAGTACTTC
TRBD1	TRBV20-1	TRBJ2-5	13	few	CSARAETGPREYF	TGCAGTGCTAGAGCAGAGACAGGGCCCAGGGAGTACTTC
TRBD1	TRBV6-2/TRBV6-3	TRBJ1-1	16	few	CASRRTGTQAGTEAFF	TGTGCCAGCAGAAGGACAGGCACCCAAGCAGGCACTGAAGCTTTCTTT
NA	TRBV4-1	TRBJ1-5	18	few	CASSQRLGQPSGEQPQHF	TGCGCCAGCAGCCAAAGATTAGGCCAGCCAAGCGGGGAACAGCCCCAGCATTTT
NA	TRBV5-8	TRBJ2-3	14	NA	CASSFWGNTDTQYF	TGTGCCAGCAGTTTCTGGGGGAACACAGATACGCAGTATTTT
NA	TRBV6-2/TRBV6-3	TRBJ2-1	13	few	CASSYVPVNEQFF	TGTGCCAGCAGTTATGTGCCAGTCAATGAGCAGTTCTTC
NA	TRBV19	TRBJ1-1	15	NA	CASRLVSRDLWMAFF	TGTGCCAGTAGATTGGTATCCCGGGACCTCTGGATGGCTTTCTTT
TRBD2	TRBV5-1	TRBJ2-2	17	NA	CASSIGTSGRTTGELFF	TGCGCCAGCAGCATAGGGACTAGCGGGAGGACGACCGGGGAGCTGTTTTTT
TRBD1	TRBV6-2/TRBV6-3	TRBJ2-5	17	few	CASSLGTGVIREETQYF	TGTGCCAGCAGTCTCGGGACAGGGGTTATTCGGGAAGAGACCCAGTACTTC
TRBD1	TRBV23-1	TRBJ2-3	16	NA	CASRPGGQGITDTQYF	TGCGCCAGCAGGCCGGGGGGACAGGGGATCACAGATACGCAGTATTTT
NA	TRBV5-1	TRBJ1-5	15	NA	CASSLGEQGYQPQHF	TGCGCCAGCAGCCTCGGGGAACAGGGCTATCAGCCCCAGCATTTT
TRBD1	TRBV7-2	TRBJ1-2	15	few	CASSLIAGGENGYTF	TGTGCCAGCAGCTTAATCGCAGGGGGCGAGAATGGCTACACCTTC
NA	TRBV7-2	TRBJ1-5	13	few	CASSLQGLQPQHF	TGTGCCAGCAGCCTACAGGGTCTTCAGCCCCAGCATTTT